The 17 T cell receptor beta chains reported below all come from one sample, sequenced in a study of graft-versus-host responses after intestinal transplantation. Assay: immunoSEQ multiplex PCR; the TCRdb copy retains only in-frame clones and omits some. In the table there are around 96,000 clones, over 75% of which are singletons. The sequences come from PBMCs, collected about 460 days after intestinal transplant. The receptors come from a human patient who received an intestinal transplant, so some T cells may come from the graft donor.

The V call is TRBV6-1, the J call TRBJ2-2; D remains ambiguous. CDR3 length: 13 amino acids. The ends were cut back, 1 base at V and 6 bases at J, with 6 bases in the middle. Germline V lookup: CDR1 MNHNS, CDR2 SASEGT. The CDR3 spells CASSEDRAGELFF. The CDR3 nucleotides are TGTGCCAGCAGTGAAGATAGGGCCGGGGAGCTGTTTTTT.

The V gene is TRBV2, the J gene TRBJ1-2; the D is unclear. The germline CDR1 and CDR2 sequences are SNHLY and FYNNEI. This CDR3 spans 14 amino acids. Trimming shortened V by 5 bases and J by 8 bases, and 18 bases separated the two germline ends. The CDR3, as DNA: TGTGCCAGCAGTCTTAGTCTAGATAGTCCCGGCTACACCTTC. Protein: CASSLSLDSPGYTF. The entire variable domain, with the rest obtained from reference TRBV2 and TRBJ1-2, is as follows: EPEVTQTPSHQVTQMGQEVILRCVPISNHLYFYWYRQILGQKVEFLVSFYNNEISEKSEIFDDQFSVERPDGSNFTLKIRSTKLEDSAMYFCASSLSLDSPGYTFGSGTRLTVV.

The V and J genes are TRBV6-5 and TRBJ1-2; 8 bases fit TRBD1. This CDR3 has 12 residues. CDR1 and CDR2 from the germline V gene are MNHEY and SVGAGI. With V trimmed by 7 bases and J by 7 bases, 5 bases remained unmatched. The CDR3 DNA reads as TGTGCCAGCATGGACAGGGTGGTTGGCTACACCTTC. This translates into CASMDRVVGYTF.

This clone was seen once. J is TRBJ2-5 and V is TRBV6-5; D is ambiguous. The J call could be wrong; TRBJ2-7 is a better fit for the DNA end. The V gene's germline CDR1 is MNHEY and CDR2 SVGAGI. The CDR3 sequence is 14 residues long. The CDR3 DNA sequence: TGTGCCAGCAGTTACGTGGGCAGATCCTACGAGCAGTACTTC. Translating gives CASSYVGRSYEQYF.

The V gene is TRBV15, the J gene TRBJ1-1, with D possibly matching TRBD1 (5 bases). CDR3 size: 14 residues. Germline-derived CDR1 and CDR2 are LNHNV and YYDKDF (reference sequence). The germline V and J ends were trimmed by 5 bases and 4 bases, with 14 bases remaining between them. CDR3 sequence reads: CATSRQPFGTEAFF. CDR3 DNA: TGTGCCACCAGCCGACAGCCTTTTGGCACTGAAGCTTTCTTT.

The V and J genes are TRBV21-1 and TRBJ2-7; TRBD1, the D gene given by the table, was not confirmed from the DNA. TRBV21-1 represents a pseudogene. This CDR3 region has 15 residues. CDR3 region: CASSKLQEGVYEQYF. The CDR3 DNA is TGTGCCAGCAGCAAACTACAGGAAGGAGTCTACGAGCAGTACTTC.

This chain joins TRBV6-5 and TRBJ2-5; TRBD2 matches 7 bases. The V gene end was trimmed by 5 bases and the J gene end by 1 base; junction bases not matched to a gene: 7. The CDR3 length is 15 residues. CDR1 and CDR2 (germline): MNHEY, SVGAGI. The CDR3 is CASSPRGGAQETQYF. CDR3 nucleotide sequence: TGTGCCAGCAGTCCCCGGGGAGGGGCCCAAGAGACCCAGTACTTC.

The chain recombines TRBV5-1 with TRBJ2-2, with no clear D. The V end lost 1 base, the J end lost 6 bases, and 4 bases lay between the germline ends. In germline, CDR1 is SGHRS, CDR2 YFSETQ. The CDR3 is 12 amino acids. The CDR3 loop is CASSLLSGELFF. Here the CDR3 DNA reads TGCGCCAGCAGCTTGCTATCCGGGGAGCTGTTTTTT.

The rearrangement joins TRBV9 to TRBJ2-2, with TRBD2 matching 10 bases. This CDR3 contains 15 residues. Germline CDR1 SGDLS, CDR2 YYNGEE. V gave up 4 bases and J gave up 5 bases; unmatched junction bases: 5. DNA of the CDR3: TGTGCCAGCAGCCTTACTAGCGGGGTGACCGGGGAGCTGTTTTTT. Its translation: CASSLTSGVTGELFF.

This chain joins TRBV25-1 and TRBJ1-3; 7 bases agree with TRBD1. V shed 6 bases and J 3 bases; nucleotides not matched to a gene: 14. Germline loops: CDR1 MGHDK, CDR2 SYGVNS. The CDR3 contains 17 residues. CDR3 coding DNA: TGTGCCAGCAGAGGGGATTCGGCAGGGGGGATTGGAAACACCATATATTTT. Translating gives CASRGDSAGGIGNTIYF.

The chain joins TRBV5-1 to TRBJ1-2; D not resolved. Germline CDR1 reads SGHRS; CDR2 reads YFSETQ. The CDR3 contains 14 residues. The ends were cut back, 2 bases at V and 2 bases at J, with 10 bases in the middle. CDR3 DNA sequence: TGCGCCAGCAGCTTCGAGAAGGCAAACTATGGCTACACCTTC. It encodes CASSFEKANYGYTF. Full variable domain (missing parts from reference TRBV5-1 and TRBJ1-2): KAGVTQTPRYLIKTRGQQVTLSCSPISGHRSVSWYQQTPGQGLQFLFEYFSETQRNKGNFPGRFSGRQFSNSRSEMNVSTLELGDSALYLCASSFEKANYGYTFGSGTRLTVV.

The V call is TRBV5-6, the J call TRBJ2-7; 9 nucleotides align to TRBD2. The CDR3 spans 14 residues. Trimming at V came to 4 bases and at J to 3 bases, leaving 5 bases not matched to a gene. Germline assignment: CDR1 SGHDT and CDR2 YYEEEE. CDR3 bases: TGTGCCAGCAGCCCCGGGACTAGCAGCTACGAGCAGTACTTC. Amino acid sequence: CASSPGTSSYEQYF.

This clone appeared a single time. CDR3 bases: TGTGCCAGCAGCTTAGCGCACACGGAGACCCAGTACTTC. Its protein product is CASSLAHTETQYF. The genes are TRBV7-9 and TRBJ2-5; D uncertain. The CDR3 has 13 residues. The V gene's germline CDR1 is SEHNR and CDR2 FQNEAQ (reference sequence). V gave up 0 bases and J gave up 5 bases, with 7 bases separating them.

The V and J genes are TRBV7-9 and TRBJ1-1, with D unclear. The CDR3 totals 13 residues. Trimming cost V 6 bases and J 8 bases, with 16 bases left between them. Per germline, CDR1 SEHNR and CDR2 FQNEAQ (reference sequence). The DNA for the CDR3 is TGTGCCAGCAGTTCCGGTTCCGCCACGGAAGCTTTCTTT. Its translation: CASSSGSATEAFF. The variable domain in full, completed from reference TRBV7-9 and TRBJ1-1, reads DTGVSQNPRHKITKRGQNVTFRCDPISEHNRLYWYRQTLGQGPEFLTYFQNEAQLEKSRLLSDRFSAERPKGSFSTLEIQRTEQGDSAMYLCASSSGSATEAFFGQGTRLTVV.

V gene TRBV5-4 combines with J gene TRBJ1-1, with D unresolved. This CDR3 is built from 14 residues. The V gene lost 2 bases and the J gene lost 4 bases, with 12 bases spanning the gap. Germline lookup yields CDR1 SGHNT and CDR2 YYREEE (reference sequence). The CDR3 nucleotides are TGTGCCAGCAGCTTAGACTCACGGGGCACTGAAGCTTTCTTT. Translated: CASSLDSRGTEAFF.

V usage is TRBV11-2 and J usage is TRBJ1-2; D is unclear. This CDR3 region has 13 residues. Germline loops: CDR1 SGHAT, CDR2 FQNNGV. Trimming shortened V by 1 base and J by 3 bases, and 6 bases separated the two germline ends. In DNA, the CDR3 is TGTGCCAGCAGCTTAGCAGCGGACTATGGCTACACCTTC. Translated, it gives CASSLAADYGYTF.

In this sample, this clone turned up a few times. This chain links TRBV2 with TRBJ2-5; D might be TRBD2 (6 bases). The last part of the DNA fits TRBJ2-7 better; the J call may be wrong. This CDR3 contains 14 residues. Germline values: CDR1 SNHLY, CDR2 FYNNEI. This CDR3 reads CASSVEGRRYEQYF. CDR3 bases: TGTGCCAGCAGTGTGGAGGGGCGCAGATACGAGCAGTACTTC.